Presented here are 13 T cell receptor beta chains from one specimen sequenced in a study of shared clonotypes between healthy human individuals. The data were produced by immunoSEQ multiplex PCR, yet TCRdb's version contains in-frame clones alone and is incomplete. The sample includes 2 million to 2.5 million clones, over 85% of them seen just once. Sample: naive CD4+ T cells from PBMCs. The sample's subset: CD45RA+ positively selected. Every receptor here comes from a man in his late teens or twenties in good health. Some clones in this sample may be carry-over from other donors' samples.

The chain employs TRBV5-1 and TRBJ2-7, with D perhaps matching TRBD1 (5 bases). The CDR3 is made up of 15 amino acids. Germline loops: CDR1 SGHRS, CDR2 YFSETQ. Trimming removed 2 bases at V and 3 bases at J, with 15 bases between. CDR3 loop: CASSFVSGLYYEQYF. The CDR3 coding sequence is TGCGCCAGCAGCTTTGTGTCAGGGCTATACTACGAGCAGTACTTC.

This chain uses TRBV21-1 with TRBJ2-7; whether TRBD2, the table's D call, matches the DNA was not checked. TRBV21-1 is a listed pseudogene. The CDR3 runs to 14 residues. The CDR3 loop reads CASHLRDYLLEQYF. The CDR3 bases are TGTGCCAGTCACCTCCGCGACTACCTTTTGGAGCAGTACTTC.

The genes are TRBV5-1 and TRBJ2-7; TRBD1 is a possible D gene (6 bases). The CDR3 loop spans 14 amino acids. Germline CDR1 reads SGHRS; CDR2 reads YFSETQ. The V end was cut by 2 bases, the J end by 3 bases, with 12 bases between. CDR3 DNA: TGCGCCAGCAGCTTCAGGGGCCAGAGCTACGAGCAGTACTTC. It specifies CASSFRGQSYEQYF. Supplemented by reference TRBV5-1 and TRBJ2-7, the full variable domain reads KAGVTQTPRYLIKTRGQQVTLSCSPISGHRSVSWYQQTPGQGLQFLFEYFSETQRNKGNFPGRFSGRQFSNSRSEMNVSTLELGDSALYLCASSFRGQSYEQYFGPGTRLTVT.

The CDR3 nucleotides are TGTGCCAGCAGCAGGGGAGGGGCCGCCCAAGAGACCCAGTACTTC. This sequence encodes CASSRGGAAQETQYF. The chain employs TRBV6-1 and TRBJ2-5; tentatively, D is TRBD2 (7 bases). V was trimmed by 6 bases and J by 1 base, leaving 15 bases between them. Germline loops: CDR1 MNHNS, CDR2 SASEGT. CDR3 length: 15 amino acids.

The rearrangement links TRBV2 to TRBJ2-7, with a possible D match to TRBD1 (6 bases). The V end lost 2 bases, the J end lost 0 bases, and 14 bases lay between the germline ends. The CDR3 has 16 residues. Germline CDR1 reads SNHLY; CDR2 reads FYNNEI. The CDR3 nucleotides read TGTGCCAGCAGTGAAAGGCAGGGGTCCCTCTCCTACGAGCAGTACTTC. Translation gives CASSERQGSLSYEQYF.

The V gene is TRBV7-9, the J gene TRBJ2-2; tentatively, D is TRBD1 (6 bases). Trimming cost V 0 bases and J 5 bases, with 16 bases left between them. Germline V gene data show CDR1 as SEHNR and CDR2 as FQNEAQ (reference sequence). The CDR3 is 17 amino acids. CDR3 in DNA: TGTGCCAGCAGCTTAGCCCCTTCCGCTACAGGGACCGGGGAGCTGTTTTTT. Translated, it gives CASSLAPSATGTGELFF.

V usage is TRBV7-9 and J usage is TRBJ1-6, with 7 bases that match TRBD1. The length of the CDR3 is 15 residues. Per the germline V gene, CDR1 is SEHNR and CDR2 is FQNEAQ (reference sequence). Unmatched junction bases numbered 15, after V lost 6 bases and J lost 13 bases. The CDR3 reads CASSQSGTDLAPLHF. CDR3 DNA: TGTGCCAGCAGTCAATCCGGGACAGACCTCGCTCCCCTCCACTTT.

Remarks on this clone: A junction boundary mismatches the germline segment, possibly from a read error. The chain joins TRBV6-5 to TRBJ2-1; D assignment may be TRBD1 or TRBD2 (5 bases each). The CDR3 covers 11 residues. Germline-derived CDR1 and CDR2 are MNHEY and SVGAGI. The CDR3 DNA is TGTGCCAGCAGTTACTCTGGGGGTCAGATCTTC. It yields the protein CASSYSGGQIF.

This clone appeared a single time. This rearrangement joins TRBV29-1 to TRBJ2-7; D ambiguous. Between the trimmed V and J ends, which lost 6 bases and 1 base, there was a span of 16 bases. Germline values: CDR1 SQVTM, CDR2 ANQGSEA. CDR3 size: 14 residues. The CDR3 sequence is CSVAKVADSYEQYF. CDR3 bases: TGCAGCGTCGCCAAAGTGGCAGATTCCTACGAGCAGTACTTC.

This CDR3 reads CAWGEGQLDTEAFF. In nucleotides, the CDR3 is TGTGCCTGGGGGGAAGGACAGCTCGACACTGAAGCTTTCTTT. This rearrangement joins TRBV30 to TRBJ1-1; weak D call: TRBD1 (6 bases). V was clipped by 5 bases and J by 3 bases, with 16 bases between them. The germline gives CDR1 GTSNPN, CDR2 SVGIG (reference sequence). This CDR3 region has 14 residues.

The CDR3 nucleotides are TGTGCCAGCTCTCCGCGGACAGGGATGGACACCGGGGAGCTGTTTTTT. Translated: CASSPRTGMDTGELFF. The V and J genes are TRBV18 and TRBJ2-2, with 8 bases fitting TRBD1. Germline V lookup: CDR1 KGHSH, CDR2 LQKENI. Trimming cost V 6 bases and J 3 bases; bases outside gene matches: 9. There are 16 residues in the CDR3.

In DNA, the CDR3 is TGTGCCAGCAGCTTAAATCCAGGGGGCATTGATGAGCAGTTCTTC. Translating it yields CASSLNPGGIDEQFF. The chain has TRBV7-3 and TRBJ2-1, with 8 bases that match TRBD1. The ends lost 1 base at V and 8 bases at J; junction bases unmatched: 7. CDR1 SGHTA and CDR2 FQGTGA come from the germline V gene. The CDR3 has 15 residues.

V usage is TRBV7-9 and J usage is TRBJ2-1, with a weak D call TRBD2 (5 bases). This CDR3 has 16 residues. From germline, CDR1 is SEHNR and CDR2 FQNEAQ (reference sequence). V was pared by 1 base and J by 0 bases, with 10 bases between. CDR3 protein: CASSLVWESSYNEQFF. The CDR3, as DNA: TGTGCCAGCAGCTTAGTTTGGGAGAGCTCCTACAATGAGCAGTTCTTC.